This is a list of T cell receptor beta chains from one sample in a study of blood T cell repertoires in COVID-19. The data were produced by immunoSEQ multiplex PCR, yet TCRdb's version contains in-frame clones alone and is incomplete. The sample records around 370,000 clones, about 90% being singletons. Sequenced: peripheral blood. The receptors derive from a woman aged 18-35 years who had recovered from COVID-19. Each CDR3 is given with its conserved first and last residue. Each record gives: CDR3 length, D gene, clone size, J gene, V gene, CDR3 protein, CDR3 DNA. D genes are given only for firm matches. Only part of the rows carry a size: once, few, many, or a class if the clone is expanded.

CDR3 length: 13
D gene: TRBD2
clone size: .
J gene: TRBJ2-1
V gene: TRBV19
CDR3 protein: CASRLAGNNEQFF
CDR3 DNA: TGTGCCAGTCGACTAGCGGGCAACAATGAGCAGTTCTTC

CDR3 length: 13
D gene: .
clone size: .
J gene: TRBJ1-2
V gene: TRBV11-3
CDR3 protein: CASSLRTDYGYTF
CDR3 DNA: TGTGCCAGCAGCTTACGGACAGACTATGGCTACACCTTC

CDR3 length: 13
D gene: TRBD2
clone size: .
J gene: TRBJ2-5
V gene: TRBV12-3/TRBV12-4
CDR3 protein: CASLSGRGETQYF
CDR3 DNA: TGTGCCAGCCTTAGCGGGAGGGGTGAGACCCAGTACTTC

CDR3 length: 19
D gene: TRBD2
clone size: .
J gene: TRBJ2-3
V gene: TRBV5-4
CDR3 protein: CASSNQGGSGFSAPDTQYF
CDR3 DNA: TGTGCCAGCAGCAACCAAGGTGGTAGCGGGTTCTCCGCCCCAGATACGCAGTATTTT

CDR3 length: 16
D gene: TRBD1
clone size: .
J gene: TRBJ2-2
V gene: TRBV4-3
CDR3 protein: CASSQDTAGGTGELFF
CDR3 DNA: TGCGCCAGCAGCCAAGATACAGCAGGGGGTACCGGGGAGCTGTTTTTT

CDR3 length: 16
D gene: .
clone size: once
J gene: TRBJ2-1
V gene: TRBV4-1
CDR3 protein: CASSPQGGSSYNEQFF
CDR3 DNA: TGCGCCAGCAGCCCCCAAGGAGGATCCTCCTACAATGAGCAGTTCTTC

CDR3 length: 15
D gene: .
clone size: .
J gene: TRBJ2-2
V gene: TRBV19
CDR3 protein: CASSMAVSLAGELFF
CDR3 DNA: TGTGCCAGTAGTATGGCAGTTAGCCTGGCCGGGGAGCTGTTTTTT

CDR3 length: 15
D gene: TRBD1
clone size: .
J gene: TRBJ1-4
V gene: TRBV5-1
CDR3 protein: CASSITGVTNEKLFF
CDR3 DNA: TGCGCCAGCAGTATCACAGGGGTGACTAATGAAAAACTGTTTTTT

CDR3 length: 14
D gene: .
clone size: .
J gene: TRBJ2-1
V gene: TRBV11-3
CDR3 protein: CASSFAVLHNEQFF
CDR3 DNA: TGTGCCAGCAGCTTTGCGGTACTCCACAATGAGCAGTTCTTC

CDR3 length: 14
D gene: TRBD2
clone size: .
J gene: TRBJ2-1
V gene: TRBV27
CDR3 protein: CASLSGRAKSGQFF
CDR3 DNA: TGTGCCAGCTTGAGCGGGAGGGCCAAATCGGGGCAGTTCTTC

CDR3 length: 18
D gene: TRBD2
clone size: .
J gene: TRBJ2-1
V gene: TRBV19
CDR3 protein: CASSIGASGRRGNNEQFF
CDR3 DNA: TGTGCCAGTAGTATAGGGGCTAGCGGGAGGAGAGGGAACAATGAGCAGTTCTTC

CDR3 length: 15
D gene: .
clone size: .
J gene: TRBJ2-1
V gene: TRBV5-1
CDR3 protein: CASSLGAARNNEQFF
CDR3 DNA: TGCGCCAGCAGCTTGGGCGCGGCGCGGAACAATGAGCAGTTCTTC

CDR3 length: 13
D gene: TRBD1
clone size: .
J gene: TRBJ1-4
V gene: TRBV18
CDR3 protein: CASSRGQGEKLFF
CDR3 DNA: TGTGCCAGCTCACGGGGACAGGGGGAAAAACTGTTTTTT

CDR3 length: 14
D gene: .
clone size: .
J gene: TRBJ1-2
V gene: TRBV5-4
CDR3 protein: CASSTEGLFGGYTF
CDR3 DNA: TGTGCCAGCAGCACGGAGGGACTCTTTGGGGGTTACACCTTC

CDR3 length: 14
D gene: .
clone size: .
J gene: TRBJ2-5
V gene: TRBV6-6
CDR3 protein: CASSTDPGQETQYF
CDR3 DNA: TGTGCCAGCAGTACCGATCCGGGGCAAGAGACCCAGTACTTC

CDR3 length: 18
D gene: .
clone size: .
J gene: TRBJ1-2
V gene: TRBV11-2
CDR3 protein: CASSLSRNSSQGQYGYTF
CDR3 DNA: TGTGCCAGCAGCTTAAGTAGAAACTCCAGCCAGGGGCAGTATGGCTACACCTTC

CDR3 length: 15
D gene: TRBD1
clone size: .
J gene: TRBJ1-1
V gene: TRBV5-1
CDR3 protein: CASSLTDRGGTEAFF
CDR3 DNA: TGCGCCAGCAGCCTGACGGACAGGGGAGGCACTGAAGCTTTCTTT

CDR3 length: 14
D gene: .
clone size: few
J gene: TRBJ1-1
V gene: TRBV29-1
CDR3 protein: CSVEDVGWDTEAFF
CDR3 DNA: TGCAGCGTTGAAGATGTGGGCTGGGACACTGAAGCTTTCTTT

CDR3 length: 17
D gene: TRBD1
clone size: .
J gene: TRBJ2-3
V gene: TRBV5-4
CDR3 protein: CASSIRTGGEGTDTQYF
CDR3 DNA: TGTGCCAGCAGCATTAGGACAGGGGGCGAGGGAACAGATACGCAGTATTTT

CDR3 length: 13
D gene: TRBD1
clone size: .
J gene: TRBJ1-3
V gene: TRBV3-1/TRBV3-2
CDR3 protein: CASSKGAGNTIYF
CDR3 DNA: TGTGCCAGCAGCAAGGGGGCAGGAAACACCATATATTTT

CDR3 length: 14
D gene: TRBD1
clone size: .
J gene: TRBJ1-5
V gene: TRBV2
CDR3 protein: CASSGARTGQPQHF
CDR3 DNA: TGTGCCAGCAGCGGGGCCAGGACAGGCCAGCCCCAGCATTTT